The entry below gives a single TCR beta chain sequence along with its context. The germline V and J ends were trimmed by 8 bases and 7 bases, with 17 bases remaining between them. The CDR3 consists of 13 residues. The germline CDR1 and CDR2 sequences are WNHNN and SYGVQD (reference sequence). These data belong to a study of T cell changes during pregnancy in multiple sclerosis. Using immunoSEQ multiplex PCR, the repertoire was profiled, and TCRdb retains in-frame clones only, with some absent. The table lists roughly 89,000 clones, about 94% of them singletons. This material consisted of peripheral blood, taken in the third trimester of pregnancy. The V call is TRBV10-1, the J call TRBJ1-2; D unresolved. The sequence derives from a female donor with multiple sclerosis, enrolled in a pregnancy study. CDR3 bases: TGCGCCAGCCCTGAACCCGGGGTCAGTGGCTACACCTTC. Protein: CASPEPGVSGYTF.